These 25 T cell receptor beta chains were sequenced from one sample in a study of cytomegalovirus exposure and HLA in healthy donors. 60 Vbeta and 13 Jbeta primers were used in PCR. Assay: immunoSEQ multiplex PCR; the TCRdb copy retains only in-frame clones and omits some. Of around 130,000 clones detected, around 83% appear once; the ten largest clones hold 2.5% to 3%. The sequencing sample was made of PBMCs. The receptors originated from a woman between 18 and 30 years old in good health and CMV-seropositive.

The rearrangement links TRBV23-1 to TRBJ2-7; D is unresolved. TRBV23-1 is annotated as an ORF whose role is uncertain. The CDR3 loop spans 10 amino acids. Trimming removed 6 bases at V and 7 bases at J, with 7 bases between. The CDR3 protein is CASRPGEQYF. The CDR3 nucleotides read TGCGCCAGCAGACCCGGGGAGCAGTACTTC.

The J gene is TRBJ2-7, the V gene TRBV11-2, with 8 bases fitting TRBD1. Germline trimming cut 1 base from V and 7 bases from J; bases unmatched to any gene: 9. Germline V lookup: CDR1 SGHAT, CDR2 FQNNGV. This CDR3 is built from 15 residues. CDR3 in DNA: TGTGCCAGCAGCTTAGGGACAGGGCTGGGGTCGGAGCAGTACTTC. The encoded protein is CASSLGTGLGSEQYF.

In this sample, this clone turned up a few times. Other DNA sequences in the same sample also yield this CDR3. V and J are TRBV6-5 and TRBJ1-1; no clear D gene. The CDR3 length is 14 residues. Germline-derived CDR1 and CDR2 are MNHEY and SVGAGI. Trimming removed 6 bases at V and 0 bases at J, with 11 bases between. CDR3 region: CASSPPGLNTEAFF. The CDR3 DNA reads TGTGCCAGCAGCCCCCCCGGTTTGAACACTGAAGCTTTCTTT.

This rearrangement joins TRBV15 to TRBJ1-1; 7 bases are a match to TRBD1. Per germline, CDR1 LNHNV and CDR2 YYDKDF (reference sequence). The V and J ends lost 0 bases and 0 bases, in that order; junction bases with no gene match: 10. CDR3 length: 18 amino acids. This CDR3 is CATSRDFRGINMNTEAFF. The CDR3 region has the DNA TGTGCCACCAGCAGAGATTTCAGGGGGATAAACATGAACACTGAAGCTTTCTTT. Full variable domain (rest looked up from reference TRBV15 and TRBJ1-1): DAMVIQNPRYQVTQFGKPVTLSCSQTLNHNVMYWYQQKSSQAPKLLFHYYDKDFNNEADTPDNFQSRRPNTSFCFLDIRSPGLGDTAMYLCATSRDFRGINMNTEAFFGQGTRLTVV.

This chain joins TRBV30 and TRBJ2-3; D is unresolved. Germline CDR1 and CDR2: GTSNPN and SVGIG (reference sequence). The V end lost 2 bases, the J end lost 10 bases, and 7 bases lay between the germline ends. The CDR3 has 10 amino acids. In DNA, the CDR3 is TGTGCCTGGAGTAGAGAGGCGCAGTATTTT. Translating it yields CAWSREAQYF.

The J gene is TRBJ1-1, the V gene TRBV5-1, with TRBD1 matching over 7 bases. CDR1 is SGHRS, CDR2 YFSETQ, per germline. Unmatched junction bases numbered 6, after V lost 3 bases and J lost 1 base. The CDR3 is 15 residues long. CDR3 bases: TGCGCCAGCAGCTCAAACTCAGGGGGGAACACTGAAGCTTTCTTT. Its translation: CASSSNSGGNTEAFF.

This sequence joins TRBV2 and TRBJ2-1, with 10 bases aligning to TRBD2. The germline V gene has CDR1 SNHLY and CDR2 FYNNEI. This CDR3 is 14 amino acids long. V lost 4 bases, J lost 7 bases, and 4 bases stayed unmatched. Written as DNA, the CDR3 is TGTGCCAGCAGTGCGACAGCGGGGGGGAATGAGCAGTTCTTC. Translation: CASSATAGGNEQFF. Together with reference TRBV2 and TRBJ2-1, the CDR3 gives the full variable domain: EPEVTQTPSHQVTQMGQEVILRCVPISNHLYFYWYRQILGQKVEFLVSFYNNEISEKSEIFDDQFSVERPDGSNFTLKIRSTKLEDSAMYFCASSATAGGNEQFFGPGTRLTVL.

This chain links TRBV2 with TRBJ2-3; 8 nucleotides match TRBD1. Germline CDR1 SNHLY, CDR2 FYNNEI. V shed 8 bases and J 8 bases; nucleotides not matched to a gene: 6. The CDR3 is made up of 12 amino acids. The CDR3 DNA follows: TGTGCCAGCGGCCGACAGGGGTCTACGCAGTATTTT. Amino acid sequence: CASGRQGSTQYF.

The chain combines TRBV5-1 with TRBJ1-1; 10 bases line up with TRBD1. The CDR3 covers 16 residues. V lost 4 bases, J lost 6 bases, and 12 bases stayed unmatched. CDR1 and CDR2 from the germline V gene are SGHRS and YFSETQ. CDR3 amino acids: CASSQMTGTGVSEAFF. DNA of the CDR3: TGCGCCAGCAGCCAAATGACCGGGACAGGGGTCTCTGAAGCTTTCTTT.

V is TRBV2 and J is TRBJ2-5; TRBD2 aligns across 8 bases. The J segment lost 1 base and the V segment lost 7 bases, leaving 8 bases of the junction unmatched. Germline-derived CDR1 and CDR2 are SNHLY and FYNNEI. The CDR3 has 15 amino acids. The CDR3 DNA reads TGTGCCAGCACACGTAGTAGCGGGGTCCAAGAGACCCAGTACTTC. It codes for CASTRSSGVQETQYF.

The chain recombines TRBV23-1 with TRBJ2-3; weak D call: TRBD2 (6 bases). TRBV23-1 has ORF status, its function being uncertain. CDR3 length equals 17 residues. Trimming left V 0 bases short and J 0 bases short, with 13 bases between. The CDR3 is CASSQSSRGTSTDTQYF. The CDR3 DNA reads TGCGCCAGCAGTCAATCAAGTCGGGGGACTAGCACAGATACGCAGTATTTT.

CDR3 sequence (DNA): TGTGCCAGTACACGGGGGGGCGCAGGCGGTGAGACCCAGTACTTC. This translates into CASTRGGAGGETQYF. The chain recombines TRBV5-4 with TRBJ2-5; TRBD2 agrees at 8 bases. Looked up from germline, CDR1 is SGHNT and CDR2 is YYREEE (reference sequence). J gave up 5 bases and V 8 bases, and 14 bases lay outside the gene matches. CDR3 length: 15 residues.

This chain connects TRBV6-1 to TRBJ1-6; 8 bases are shared with TRBD1. The CDR3 spans 14 residues. The germline gives CDR1 MNHNS, CDR2 SASEGT. V shed 4 bases, J shed 9 bases, and the junction held 5 bases outside the gene matches. CDR3 in amino acids: CASSVGQEISPLHF. The CDR3 nucleotides read TGTGCCAGCAGTGTGGGACAGGAAATTTCACCCCTCCACTTT.

The chain combines TRBV5-3 with TRBJ2-5; the match to TRBD2 covers 7 bases. TRBV5-3 is an open reading frame, and its role is uncertain. V gave up 0 bases and J gave up 6 bases; unmatched junction bases: 2. CDR3 size: 13 residues. The CDR3 DNA reads as TGTGCCAGAAGCTTGGCCGGGAGGAAGACCCAGTACTTC. It codes for CARSLAGRKTQYF.

A few counts support this clone. The genes are TRBV7-8 and TRBJ2-2; weak D call: TRBD2 (5 bases). V was clipped by 11 bases and J by 1 base, with 11 bases between them. CDR1 SGHVS and CDR2 FQNEAQ come from the germline V gene. The CDR3 extends over 13 amino acids. CDR3 residues: CASTGKNTGELFF. In DNA, the CDR3 is TGTGCCTCTACCGGGAAGAACACCGGGGAGCTGTTTTTT.

About this clone: One end of the junction varies from germline; a read error may be responsible. This chain links TRBV6-6 with TRBJ2-5; 14 nucleotides agree with TRBD2. Germline CDR1 reads MNHNY; CDR2 reads SVGAGI (reference sequence). The CDR3 totals 13 residues. This CDR3 is CASSHPGLAGVDF. CDR3 sequence (DNA): TGTGCCAGCAGCCATCCGGGACTAGCGGGGGTCGACTTC.

The chain employs TRBV10-3 and TRBJ2-1; 8 bases map to TRBD1. V gave up 1 base and J gave up 15 bases; unmatched junction bases: 5. The CDR3 contains 12 residues. In germline, CDR1 is ENHRY, CDR2 SYGVKD. The CDR3 spells CAISELTGGAFF. The DNA of the CDR3 is TGTGCCATCAGTGAGTTAACAGGGGGAGCGTTCTTC.

In this sample, this clone turned up once. The chain carries TRBV5-1 and TRBJ2-1, with D maybe TRBD2 (6 bases). The CDR3 extends over 13 amino acids. Trimming shortened V by 4 bases and J by 9 bases, and 14 bases separated the two germline ends. Germline V gives CDR1 SGHRS, CDR2 YFSETQ. The CDR3 reads CASSPATSSEQFF. The CDR3 nucleotides read TGCGCCAGCAGCCCCGCAACTAGCAGTGAGCAGTTCTTC.

The chain is built from TRBV11-1 and TRBJ2-1; TRBD1 might be the D (5 bases). This CDR3 is built from 13 residues. In germline, CDR1 is SGHAT, CDR2 FQDESV (reference sequence). Trimming left V 0 bases short and J 8 bases short, with 8 bases between. The CDR3 DNA is TGTGCCAGCAGCTTAGCCAGGGTACATGAGCAGTTCTTC. This translates into CASSLARVHEQFF. Full variable domain (outside the CDR3, taken from reference TRBV11-1 and TRBJ2-1): EAEVAQSPRYKITEKSQAVAFWCDPISGHATLYWYRQILGQGPELLVQFQDESVVDDSQLPKDRFSAERLKGVDSTLKIQPAELGDSAMYLCASSLARVHEQFFGPGTRLTVL.

This clone has a single count. This chain links TRBV27 with TRBJ2-7, with a possible D match to TRBD2 (6 bases). The V gene lost 4 bases and the J gene lost 5 bases, with 12 bases spanning the gap. Per germline, CDR1 MNHEY and CDR2 SMNVEV (reference sequence). This CDR3 is built from 13 residues. The chain's CDR3 is CASSWRAGDEQYF. The CDR3 DNA reads as TGTGCCAGCAGTTGGCGAGCGGGTGACGAGCAGTACTTC.

The chain carries TRBV5-1 and TRBJ1-4, with a possible D match to TRBD1 (6 bases). The CDR3 has 15 amino acids. Trimming left V 2 bases short and J 1 base short, with 9 bases between. Germline V gene data show CDR1 as SGHRS and CDR2 as YFSETQ. The DNA of the CDR3 is TGCGCCAGCAGCTTTAGCAGGGGAACTAATGAAAAACTGTTTTTT. It is translated as CASSFSRGTNEKLFF. The full variable domain, rest sourced from reference TRBV5-1 and TRBJ1-4, is KAGVTQTPRYLIKTRGQQVTLSCSPISGHRSVSWYQQTPGQGLQFLFEYFSETQRNKGNFPGRFSGRQFSNSRSEMNVSTLELGDSALYLCASSFSRGTNEKLFFGSGTQLSVL.

Written as DNA, the CDR3 is TGTGCCAGCTCACCACCGGGACAGGGTAGATACGAGCAGTACTTC. This codes for CASSPPGQGRYEQYF. The chain recombines TRBV18 with TRBJ2-7; 9 bases align to TRBD1. From germline, CDR1 is KGHSH and CDR2 LQKENI. V lost 0 bases to trimming and J lost 4 bases; unmatched junction nucleotides: 4. The CDR3 is 15 residues long.

As to this clone: Its ends do not fully match the called genes, so a read error is possible. The chain carries TRBV7-9 and TRBJ1-2; maybe TRBD1 (6 bases). The CDR3 loop spans 12 amino acids. The V gene's germline CDR1 is SEHNR and CDR2 FQNEAQ (reference sequence). CDR3 nucleotide sequence: TGTTCCAGCAGGTCGACAGGCGGGGGCTACACCTTC. It is translated as CSSRSTGGGYTF.

The chain joins TRBV30 to TRBJ1-5; TRBD1 aligns across 7 bases. The CDR3 has 14 residues. Trimming removed 2 bases from V and 2 bases from J; junction bases left unmatched: 3. Germline V gives CDR1 GTSNPN, CDR2 SVGIG (reference sequence). CDR3 residues: CAWSQGQGNQPQHF. The CDR3 DNA sequence: TGTGCCTGGAGTCAAGGACAGGGCAATCAGCCCCAGCATTTT.

In this sample, this clone turned up once. The chain carries TRBV6-5 and TRBJ1-1; no clear D gene. This CDR3 is built from 13 residues. CDR1 and CDR2 from the germline V gene are MNHEY and SVGAGI. The germline V and J ends were trimmed by 5 bases and 0 bases, with 7 bases remaining between them. Here the CDR3 DNA reads TGTGCCAGCAGTAGCCATATGAACACTGAAGCTTTCTTT. It yields the protein CASSSHMNTEAFF.